The rows below give T cell receptor beta chains drawn from one sample of a study of blood T cells in healthy people across ages. In TCRdb, the 5' RACE reads were re-called with MiXCR into one record per CDR3 protein. Of about 680,000 distinct CDR3 sequences in the sample, 49% were seen once. The sequenced sample consisted of blood. These receptor sequences come from a woman aged 55-69 years in good health. Each CDR3 is given with its conserved first and last residue. D genes are given only for firm matches. The size of a clone is reported for some rows only, either as once, few or many, or as a class for expanded clones.

clone_size: NA; d_call: NA; v_call: TRBV5-1; j_call: TRBJ2-5; cdr3_nt: TGCGCCAGCAGCTTGGATGGCGTAGACCAGGAGACCCAGTACTTC; cdr3_aa: CASSLDGVDQETQYF
clone_size: NA; d_call: NA; v_call: TRBV20-1; j_call: TRBJ1-6; cdr3_nt: TGCAGTGCTAGCCTCGGCAGGATATCTTCACCCCTCCACTTT; cdr3_aa: CSASLGRISSPLHF
clone_size: NA; d_call: TRBD2; v_call: TRBV4-2; j_call: TRBJ2-1; cdr3_nt: TGTGCCAGCAGCCACAGCGGGAGTGTAACCTACAATGAGCAGTTCTTC; cdr3_aa: CASSHSGSVTYNEQFF
clone_size: NA; d_call: NA; v_call: TRBV6-6; j_call: TRBJ1-1; cdr3_nt: TGTGCCAGCAGTTACGGGGGGAGCACTGAAGCTTTCTTT; cdr3_aa: CASSYGGSTEAFF
clone_size: few; d_call: TRBD2; v_call: TRBV20-1; j_call: TRBJ2-1; cdr3_nt: TGCAGTGCTAGAGTTACTAGCGGAAGCTCCTACAATGAGCAGTTCTTC; cdr3_aa: CSARVTSGSSYNEQFF
clone_size: once; d_call: TRBD1; v_call: TRBV20-1; j_call: TRBJ1-4; cdr3_nt: TGCAGTGCCCAACCCGGACAGGGTGGTCGAAATGAAAAACTGTTTTTT; cdr3_aa: CSAQPGQGGRNEKLFF
clone_size: NA; d_call: TRBD2; v_call: TRBV13; j_call: TRBJ2-7; cdr3_nt: TGTGCCAGCAGCTTGTTTTTCGCCCCGGGACTAGCGGGTGGGTTCTACGAGCAGTACTTC; cdr3_aa: CASSLFFAPGLAGGFYEQYF
clone_size: NA; d_call: NA; v_call: TRBV3-1; j_call: TRBJ2-2; cdr3_nt: TGTGCCAGCAGCCACGGCGGTTCCCTCACCGGGGAGCTGTTTTTT; cdr3_aa: CASSHGGSLTGELFF
clone_size: once; d_call: NA; v_call: TRBV20-1; j_call: TRBJ2-3; cdr3_nt: TGCAGTGCTAGAGACCTTGGGGGAGCAGATACGCAGTATTTT; cdr3_aa: CSARDLGGADTQYF
clone_size: NA; d_call: TRBD2; v_call: TRBV28; j_call: TRBJ2-7; cdr3_nt: TGTGCCAGCAGATCGACTAGCAAGTCGTACGAGCAGTACTTC; cdr3_aa: CASRSTSKSYEQYF
clone_size: NA; d_call: TRBD1; v_call: TRBV28; j_call: TRBJ1-2; cdr3_nt: TGTGCCAGCAGGTCGACAGGGGGCGCGAACCATGGCTACACCTTC; cdr3_aa: CASRSTGGANHGYTF
clone_size: NA; d_call: TRBD1; v_call: TRBV27; j_call: TRBJ1-2; cdr3_nt: TGTGCCAGCAAGCCCTCGGCAGGGGGGTACTATGGCTACACCTTC; cdr3_aa: CASKPSAGGYYGYTF
clone_size: NA; d_call: TRBD2; v_call: TRBV7-2; j_call: TRBJ2-1; cdr3_nt: TGTGCCAGCAGCCCGGGACTAGCGATGTACAATGAGCAGTTCTTC; cdr3_aa: CASSPGLAMYNEQFF
clone_size: few; d_call: TRBD1; v_call: TRBV5-1; j_call: TRBJ1-2; cdr3_nt: TGCGCCAGCAGCTTGGGCAAAGGGGGCAGGTTCTATGGCTACACCTTC; cdr3_aa: CASSLGKGGRFYGYTF
clone_size: NA; d_call: NA; v_call: TRBV12-3/TRBV12-4; j_call: TRBJ2-5; cdr3_nt: TGTGCCAGCAGGTTAACGGGGACCCAGTACTTC; cdr3_aa: CASRLTGTQYF
clone_size: NA; d_call: TRBD2; v_call: TRBV2; j_call: TRBJ2-1; cdr3_nt: TGTGCCTCGGGGAGGGCGGGCAATGAGCAGTTCTTC; cdr3_aa: CASGRAGNEQFF
clone_size: NA; d_call: TRBD2; v_call: TRBV5-1; j_call: TRBJ2-7; cdr3_nt: TGCGCCAACAGCTCGACTAGCGGTTTCTCCTACGAGCAGTACTTC; cdr3_aa: CANSSTSGFSYEQYF
clone_size: NA; d_call: NA; v_call: TRBV5-1; j_call: TRBJ2-2; cdr3_nt: TGCGCCAGCAGCGTACAGGTTCCTAAGAACACCGGGGAGCTGTTTTTT; cdr3_aa: CASSVQVPKNTGELFF
clone_size: few; d_call: TRBD1; v_call: TRBV18; j_call: TRBJ1-2; cdr3_nt: TGTGCCAGCTCACCGACAGGGGTCAACTATGGCTACACCTTC; cdr3_aa: CASSPTGVNYGYTF
clone_size: few; d_call: TRBD2; v_call: TRBV24-1; j_call: TRBJ2-7; cdr3_nt: TGTGCCACCAGTGATTCAAGGACTAGCGGCTACGAGCAGTACTTC; cdr3_aa: CATSDSRTSGYEQYF
clone_size: NA; d_call: TRBD2; v_call: TRBV29-1; j_call: TRBJ2-7; cdr3_nt: TGCAGCGTAAAACTAGGGAGGGAGCCGTACAATGAGCAGTACTTC; cdr3_aa: CSVKLGREPYNEQYF
clone_size: few; d_call: TRBD1; v_call: TRBV29-1; j_call: TRBJ2-3; cdr3_nt: TGCAGCCACCGGGACAGGCCCTGGGATACGCAGTATTTT; cdr3_aa: CSHRDRPWDTQYF